Sequencing of this T cell receptor beta chain was carried out in a study of cytomegalovirus exposure and HLA in healthy donors. This clone showed up just once. The PCR employed 60 Vbeta primers together with 13 Jbeta primers. The method was immunoSEQ multiplex PCR; TCRdb's version includes in-frame clones alone and lacks a portion of them. Of over 110,000 clones in the sample, under 90% were seen once. Per the germline V gene, CDR1 is LNHNV and CDR2 is YYDKDF (reference sequence). V lost 1 base to trimming and J lost 2 bases; unmatched junction nucleotides: 9. This CDR3 is built from 18 residues. V is TRBV15 and J is TRBJ2-7, with 12 bases aligning to TRBD2. The receptor comes from a male donor in good health and CMV-seronegative. Specimen: PBMCs. CDR3 in DNA: TGTGCCACCAGCAGAGGGTTAGGACTAGCGGGACGACCCTACGAGCAGTACTTC. Translating gives CATSRGLGLAGRPYEQYF.